Included here is one T cell receptor (beta chain) sequence, with context. The data were obtained in a study of control samples from healthy donors and cancer patients. Germline V gives CDR1 SGHAT, CDR2 FQNNGV. CDR3 length: 17 amino acids. The V end was cut by 0 bases, the J end by 0 bases, with 14 bases between. The table came from immunoSEQ multiplex PCR; TCRdb's copy has only in-frame clones and leaves some out. The sample contains tens of thousands of clones, approximately 84% of which appear only once. The sequenced sample consisted of PBMCs. V and J are TRBV11-2 and TRBJ1-1; possible D gene TRBD1, 5 bases. The receptor comes from a man between 65 and 85 years old with lung cancer. The CDR3 loop reads CASSLDLATDMNTEAFF. CDR3 DNA: TGTGCCAGCAGCTTAGATCTTGCGACAGACATGAACACTGAAGCTTTCTTT.